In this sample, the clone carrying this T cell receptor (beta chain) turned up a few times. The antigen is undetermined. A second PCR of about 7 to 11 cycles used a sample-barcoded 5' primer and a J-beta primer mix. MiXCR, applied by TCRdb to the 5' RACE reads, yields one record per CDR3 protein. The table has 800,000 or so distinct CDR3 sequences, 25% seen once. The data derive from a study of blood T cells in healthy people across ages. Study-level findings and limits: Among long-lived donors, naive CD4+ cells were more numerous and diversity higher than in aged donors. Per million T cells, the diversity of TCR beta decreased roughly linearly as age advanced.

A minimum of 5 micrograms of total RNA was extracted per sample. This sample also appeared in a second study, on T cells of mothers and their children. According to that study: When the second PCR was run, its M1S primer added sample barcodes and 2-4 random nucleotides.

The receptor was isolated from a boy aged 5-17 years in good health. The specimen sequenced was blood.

The CDR3 here is CSARDPREIYEQYF. The CDR3 DNA follows: TGCAGTGCTAGAGATCCCCGGGAGATCTACGAGCAGTACTTC. The rearrangement uses TRBV20-1 and TRBJ2-5; D is perhaps TRBD2 (6 bases). The end of the DNA is better explained by TRBJ2-7, so the J call may be wrong. The germline CDR1 and CDR2 sequences are DFQATT and SNEGSKA (reference sequence). This CDR3 comprises 14 residues.